Below are 5 T cell receptor beta chains sequenced from a single sample in a study of post-analysis software for immune sequencing data. Findings and caveats of the study: The study found TRBV5-6, TRBV5-1 and TRBV20-1 among a few TRBV segments more frequent in patients than controls.

Unique molecular identifiers had been added to the TCR beta cDNA libraries. TCRdb called the PCR reads again in MiXCR, with one record for every CDR3 protein. The data contain around 200,000 distinct CDR3 sequences, 29% of them singletons. No antigen has been identified for these receptors. What was sequenced was blood. Receptors originate from a girl under 18 with multiple sclerosis.

V gene TRBV18 combines with J gene TRBJ2-1, with 8 bases matching TRBD1. V shed 2 bases, J shed 15 bases, and the junction held 9 bases outside the gene matches. This CDR3 is 13 amino acids long. Germline V gives CDR1 KGHSH, CDR2 LQKENI. This chain's CDR3 is CASSPDRTGSGFF. CDR3 nucleotides: TGTGCCAGCTCACCAGATAGGACAGGGTCGGGGTTCTTC.

The sample holds many counts of this clonotype. The rearrangement links TRBV7-2 to TRBJ1-6; 10 nucleotides agree with TRBD1. Germline trimming cut 10 bases from V and 7 bases from J; bases unmatched to any gene: 10. This CDR3 is built from 15 residues. The germline V gene has CDR1 SGHTA and CDR2 FQGNSA. The CDR3 nucleotides are TGTGCCACCAGAAATGGGGGACAGGGGAATTCACCCCTCCACTTT. This gives the protein CATRNGGQGNSPLHF.

About this clonotype: One base away lies a much larger clone, so this may be a sequencing read error. Since no conserved phenylalanine or tryptophan closes the CDR3, a read error is the likely cause. J is TRBJ1-2 and V is TRBV4-1; 7 bases agree with TRBD1. V lost 0 bases, J lost 8 bases, and 12 bases stayed unmatched. Germline V gene lookup returns CDR1 MGHRA and CDR2 YSYEKL. The CDR3 is made up of 16 amino acids. CDR3 residues: CASSQEGQGGPMGYTY. DNA for the CDR3: TGCGCCAGCAGCCAAGAAGGGCAGGGGGGGCCGATGGGCTACACCTAC.

This clonotype was picked up a small number of times. The chain joins TRBV6-6 to TRBJ1-4; tentatively, D is TRBD1 (6 bases). The V end was cut by 4 bases, the J end by 2 bases, with 17 bases between. The germline V gene encodes CDR1 MNHNY and CDR2 SVGAGI (reference sequence). This CDR3 spans 17 amino acids. CDR3 protein: CASSFPADRSTNEKLFF. The CDR3 coding sequence is TGTGCCAGCAGTTTCCCAGCAGACAGGAGTACTAATGAAAAACTGTTTTTT.

This clonotype was observed at least ten times. The chain is built from TRBV12-3 or TRBV12-4 and TRBJ2-7; D not resolved. The CDR3 totals 11 residues. V lost 6 bases and J 6 bases, leaving 9 bases between the germline ends. Here the CDR3 DNA reads TGTGCCAGCAGGGGGTTAGGCGAGCAGTACTTC. Amino acids: CASRGLGEQYF.